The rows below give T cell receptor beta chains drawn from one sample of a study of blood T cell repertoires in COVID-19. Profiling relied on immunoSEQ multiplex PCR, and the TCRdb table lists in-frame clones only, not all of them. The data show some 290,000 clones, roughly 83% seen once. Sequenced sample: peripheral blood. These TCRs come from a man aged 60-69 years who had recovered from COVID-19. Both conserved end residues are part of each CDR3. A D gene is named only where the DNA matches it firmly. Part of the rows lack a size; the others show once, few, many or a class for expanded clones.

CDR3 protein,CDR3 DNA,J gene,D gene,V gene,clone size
CASSLDRSYEQYF,TGCGCCAGCAGCTTGGACAGGAGCTACGAGCAGTACTTC,TRBJ2-7,-,TRBV5-1,few
CASSVESLAGGPGNEQFF,TGTGCCAGCAGCGTAGAGTCGCTAGCGGGAGGGCCGGGGAATGAGCAGTTCTTC,TRBJ2-1,TRBD2,TRBV9,-
CAWNLPGQGNRDYNSPLHF,TGTGCCTGGAATCTCCCGGGACAGGGTAATCGCGACTATAATTCACCCCTCCACTTT,TRBJ1-6,TRBD1,TRBV30,-
CASSFGPDNEQFF,TGTGCCAGCAGCTTCGGTCCCGACAATGAGCAGTTCTTC,TRBJ2-1,-,TRBV5-4,-
CASSFRRANSYEQYF,TGTGCCAGCAGCTTCAGGAGGGCCAACTCCTACGAGCAGTACTTC,TRBJ2-7,-,TRBV11-2,-
CASSPPTSLLGASYNEQFF,TGTGCCAGCAGCCCCCCCACCTCCCTGCTGGGAGCCTCCTACAATGAGCAGTTCTTC,TRBJ2-1,-,TRBV13,-
CASSFGTESQETQYF,TGTGCCAGCAGCTTCGGGACAGAGAGCCAAGAGACCCAGTACTTC,TRBJ2-5,TRBD1,TRBV5-4,-
CASKRDNSNTGELFF,TGTGCCAGCAAGCGGGACAACTCGAACACCGGGGAGCTGTTTTTT,TRBJ2-2,-,TRBV6-6,-
CASSEGGNQPQHF,TGTGCCAGCAGTGAAGGAGGCAATCAGCCCCAGCATTTT,TRBJ1-5,-,TRBV6-1,-
CASSFLSTGGPEAFF,TGCGCCAGCAGCTTTTTGTCGACAGGGGGACCTGAAGCTTTCTTT,TRBJ1-1,TRBD1,TRBV5-1,once
CASSLAGALNYGYTF,TGCGCCAGCAGCTTGGCTGGGGCCCTTAACTATGGCTACACCTTC,TRBJ1-2,-,TRBV5-1,-
CASSDKGAYGELFF,TGTGCCAGCAGCGATAAGGGGGCCTACGGGGAGCTGTTTTTT,TRBJ2-2,TRBD1,TRBV7-2,-
CASSPQTYNEQFF,TGTGCCAGCAGTCCCCAGACCTACAATGAGCAGTTCTTC,TRBJ2-1,-,TRBV12-3/TRBV12-4,-
CASSVEGAGLLNEQFF,TGTGCCAGCAGCGTAGAAGGTGCAGGCTTGCTCAATGAGCAGTTCTTC,TRBJ2-1,-,TRBV9,-
CASSSRRGARDEQYF,TGTGCCAGCAGCTCCCGGCGGGGGGCCCGGGACGAGCAGTACTTC,TRBJ2-7,TRBD2,TRBV5-7,-
CASSLEGRVASGRNEQFF,TGTGCCAGCAGCTTAGAAGGCCGCGTGGCTAGCGGACGGAATGAGCAGTTCTTC,TRBJ2-1,TRBD2,TRBV11-3,-
CASSFLPTGGNEQFF,TGTGCCAGCAGTTTCCTCCCGACAGGGGGCAATGAGCAGTTCTTC,TRBJ2-1,TRBD1,TRBV27,-